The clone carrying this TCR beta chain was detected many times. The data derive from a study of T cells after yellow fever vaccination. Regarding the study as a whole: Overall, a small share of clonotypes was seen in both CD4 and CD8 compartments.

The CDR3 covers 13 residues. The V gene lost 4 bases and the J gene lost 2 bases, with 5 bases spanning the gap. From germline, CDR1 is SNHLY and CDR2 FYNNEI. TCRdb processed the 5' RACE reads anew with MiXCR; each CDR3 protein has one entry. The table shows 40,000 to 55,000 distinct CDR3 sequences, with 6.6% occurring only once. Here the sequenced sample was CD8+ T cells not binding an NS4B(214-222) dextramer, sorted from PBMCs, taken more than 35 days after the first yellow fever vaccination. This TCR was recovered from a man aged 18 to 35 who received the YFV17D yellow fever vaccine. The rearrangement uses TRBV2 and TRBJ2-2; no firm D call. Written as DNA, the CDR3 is TGTGCCAGCAGTGCATTCAACACCGGGGAGCTGTTTTTT. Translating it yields CASSAFNTGELFF.